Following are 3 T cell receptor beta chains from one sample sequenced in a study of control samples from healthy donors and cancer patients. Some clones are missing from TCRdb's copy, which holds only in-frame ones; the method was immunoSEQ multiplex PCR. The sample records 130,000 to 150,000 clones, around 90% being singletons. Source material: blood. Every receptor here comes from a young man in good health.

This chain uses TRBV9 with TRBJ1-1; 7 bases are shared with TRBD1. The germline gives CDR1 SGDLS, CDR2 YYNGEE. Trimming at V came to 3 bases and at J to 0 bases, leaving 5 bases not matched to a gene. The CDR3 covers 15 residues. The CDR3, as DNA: TGTGCCAGCAGCGGTCGGACAGGAGTGAACACTGAAGCTTTCTTT. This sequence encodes CASSGRTGVNTEAFF.

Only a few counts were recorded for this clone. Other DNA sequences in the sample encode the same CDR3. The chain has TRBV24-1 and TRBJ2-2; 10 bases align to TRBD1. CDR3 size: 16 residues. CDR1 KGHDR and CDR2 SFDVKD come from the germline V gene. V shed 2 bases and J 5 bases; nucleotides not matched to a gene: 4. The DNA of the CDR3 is TGTGCCACCAGTGATTCCGGGACAGGGGTGACCGGGGAGCTGTTTTTT. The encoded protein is CATSDSGTGVTGELFF.

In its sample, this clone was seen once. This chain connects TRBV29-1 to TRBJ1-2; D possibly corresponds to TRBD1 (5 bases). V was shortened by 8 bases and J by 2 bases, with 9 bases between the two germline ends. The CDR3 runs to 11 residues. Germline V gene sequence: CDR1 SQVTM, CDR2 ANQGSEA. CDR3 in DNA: TGCAGCTGTGAGGGGAACTATGGCTACACCTTC. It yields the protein CSCEGNYGYTF.